Each of the 10 T cell receptor beta chains below was sequenced from the same sample in a study of vaccination and CD4 T cells after COVID-19. No antigen is known for these receptors. Treatment given: roughly 10-day PBMC culture with coronavirus spike peptide pools or control peptides (ViraFEST assay). The Oncomine TCR Beta short-read assay sequenced DNA from cultured CD4+ T cells. One entry per CDR3 protein results from TCRdb running MiXCR on the PCR reads. The sample yields some 9,000 distinct CDR3 sequences, 55% to 65% seen once. The sequenced material came from CD4+ T cells from blood, cultured in vitro. These receptors all come from a human donor who had recovered from COVID-19.

The chain combines TRBV7-8 with TRBJ1-2, with D possibly TRBD1 on 5 matching bases. The V end was cut by 4 bases, the J end by 2 bases, with 11 bases between. Germline-derived CDR1 and CDR2 are SGHVS and FQNEAQ. This CDR3 contains 14 residues. CDR3 sequence: CASSSRQRNYGYTF. The CDR3 bases are TGTGCCAGCAGCTCTCGACAGAGAAACTATGGCTACACCTTC. Full variable domain (remainder filled in from reference TRBV7-8 and TRBJ1-2): GAGVSQSPRYKVAKRGQDVALRCDPISGHVSLFWYQQALGQGPEFLTYFQNEAQLDKSGLPSDRFFAERPEGSVSTLKIQRTQQEDSAVYLCASSSRQRNYGYTFGSGTRLTVV.

This clonotype was detected once. The J gene is TRBJ2-1, the V gene TRBV20-1; TRBD2 aligns across 11 bases. V gave up 5 bases and J gave up 6 bases; unmatched junction bases: 3. This CDR3 has 13 amino acids. Per the germline V gene, CDR1 is DFQATT and CDR2 is SNEGSKA (reference sequence). The CDR3 DNA reads as TGCAGTGCTGGACTAGCGGGTTTCAATGAGCAGTTCTTC. It encodes CSAGLAGFNEQFF.

V usage is TRBV2 and J usage is TRBJ1-1; D is unresolved. The CDR3 runs to 14 residues. V lost 3 bases and J 5 bases, leaving 13 bases between the germline ends. Germline V gives CDR1 SNHLY, CDR2 FYNNEI. CDR3 in amino acids: CASSEALARTEAFF. The CDR3 DNA reads as TGTGCCAGCAGTGAGGCTCTGGCTAGGACTGAAGCTTTCTTT.

The chain has TRBV7-3 and TRBJ2-3; 8 bases are a match to TRBD1. The CDR3 is 12 residues long. Losses at the gene ends were 5 bases for V and 11 bases for J; bases not matched to a gene: 6. Germline values: CDR1 SGHTA, CDR2 FQGTGA. The CDR3 loop is CASSGGGQVQYF. DNA for the CDR3: TGTGCCAGCAGCGGAGGGGGACAGGTGCAGTATTTT.

The chain is built from TRBV20-1 and TRBJ1-1; possibly TRBD1 for D (5 bases). Germline V gene sequence: CDR1 DFQATT, CDR2 SNEGSKA (reference sequence). This CDR3 is 12 amino acids long. Between the trimmed V and J ends, which lost 1 base and 6 bases, there was a span of 9 bases. CDR3 DNA: TGCAGTGCTAGAGGGGGGGACCCTGAAGCTTTCTTT. Amino acids: CSARGGDPEAFF.

There are a few counts of this clonotype. The rearrangement links TRBV27 to TRBJ1-5; a weak D match, TRBD1 (5 bases). The V gene's germline CDR1 is MNHEY and CDR2 SMNVEV (reference sequence). CDR3 size: 18 residues. The germline V and J ends were trimmed by 6 bases and 0 bases, with 21 bases remaining between them. In DNA form, the CDR3 reads TGTGCCAGCAGACTACGGGCAGGGATGGTTCGTAGCAATCAGCCCCAGCATTTT. The encoded protein is CASRLRAGMVRSNQPQHF.

The V gene is TRBV12-3 or TRBV12-4, the J gene TRBJ2-1, with D perhaps assigned TRBD1 or TRBD2 (5 bases each). The CDR3 totals 12 residues. Deletions cut 9 bases from V and 4 bases from J, with 10 bases between. The CDR3 reads CASKRGYNEQFF. DNA for the CDR3: TGTGCCAGTAAGAGGGGTTACAATGAGCAGTTCTTC.

The V and J genes are TRBV30 and TRBJ1-6, with TRBD1 identical over 10 bases. Per the germline V gene, CDR1 is GTSNPN and CDR2 is SVGIG (reference sequence). Trimming took 3 bases from V and 9 from J; bases not matched to a gene: 14. The CDR3 extends over 17 amino acids. Written as DNA, the CDR3 is TGTGCCTGGAGGGGCCTACAACCGGGACAGGGGACTTCACCCCTCCACTTT. This codes for CAWRGLQPGQGTSPLHF.

The V gene is TRBV7-2, the J gene TRBJ2-3, with D perhaps assigned TRBD1 or TRBD2 (6 bases each). Trimming pared 2 bases from V and 2 bases from J, leaving 11 bases between. In germline, CDR1 is SGHTA, CDR2 FQGNSA. CDR3 length equals 15 residues. The CDR3 protein is CASSLTGALTDTQYF. Written as DNA, the CDR3 is TGTGCCAGCAGCTTAACGGGGGCCCTCACAGATACGCAGTATTTT.

The V call is TRBV10-1, the J call TRBJ2-1, with D maybe TRBD2 (5 bases). From germline, CDR1 is WNHNN and CDR2 SYGVQD (reference sequence). The CDR3 contains 14 residues. Trimming took off 3 bases at V and 7 bases at J, with 13 bases between the two ends. Here the CDR3 DNA reads TGCGCCAGCAGTGATCTAGCTGTGGGGAATGAGCAGTTCTTC. Residues: CASSDLAVGNEQFF.